These 20 T cell receptor beta chains originate from one sample sequenced in a study of cytomegalovirus exposure and HLA in healthy donors. Use of 60 Vbeta and 13 Jbeta primers characterized the PCR. Assay: immunoSEQ multiplex PCR; the TCRdb copy retains only in-frame clones and omits some. This sample has under 90,000 clones, with approximately 80% found just once. Sequences were obtained from PBMCs. These receptors originate from a middle-aged man in good health and CMV-seronegative.

This chain uses TRBV6-5 with TRBJ2-7; 9 bases are shared with TRBD1. Germline CDR1 MNHEY, CDR2 SVGAGI. The ends lost 6 bases at V and 4 bases at J; junction bases unmatched: 10. The CDR3 contains 15 residues. The CDR3 region has the DNA TGTGCCAGCAGACCTGATCCGGGACAGGGATACGAGCAGTACTTC. Translated, it gives CASRPDPGQGYEQYF.

This rearrangement joins TRBV19 to TRBJ1-5; perhaps TRBD1 as D (5 bases). This CDR3 contains 13 residues. With 3 bases removed from V and 7 bases from J, the gap between germline ends came to 10 bases. From germline, CDR1 is LNHDA and CDR2 SQIVND (reference sequence). CDR3 nucleotide sequence: TGTGCCAGTAGTATTGCGACAGCCCAGCCCCAGCATTTT. The encoded protein is CASSIATAQPQHF.

The chain recombines TRBV5-4 with TRBJ2-7, with TRBD1 identical over 8 bases. Germline V gene data show CDR1 as SGHNT and CDR2 as YYREEE (reference sequence). J gave up 2 bases and V 5 bases, and 12 bases lay outside the gene matches. CDR3 length: 16 residues. The CDR3 DNA is TGTGCCAGCAGTTTCGGGACAGGCGCCGGGGCCTACGAGCAGTACTTC. Translating it yields CASSFGTGAGAYEQYF. Full variable domain (remainder filled in from reference TRBV5-4 and TRBJ2-7): ETGVTQSPTHLIKTRGQQVTLRCSSQSGHNTVSWYQQALGQGPQFIFQYYREEENGRGNFPPRFSGLQFPNYSSELNVNALELDDSALYLCASSFGTGAGAYEQYFGPGTRLTVT.

This chain links TRBV5-1 with TRBJ1-3, with a possible D match to TRBD1 (6 bases). The ends were cut back, 4 bases at V and 1 base at J, with 9 bases in the middle. The germline CDR1 and CDR2 sequences are SGHRS and YFSETQ. The CDR3 has 14 amino acids. This CDR3 is CASSIQGSGNTIYF. The CDR3 DNA is TGCGCCAGCAGCATACAGGGATCTGGAAACACCATATATTTT. The full variable domain, in which reference TRBV5-1 and TRBJ1-3 provide the parts outside the CDR3, is KAGVTQTPRYLIKTRGQQVTLSCSPISGHRSVSWYQQTPGQGLQFLFEYFSETQRNKGNFPGRFSGRQFSNSRSEMNVSTLELGDSALYLCASSIQGSGNTIYFGEGSWLTVV.

This chain connects TRBV30 to TRBJ1-4, with D maybe TRBD1 (5 bases). The CDR3 length is 15 residues. Per the germline V gene, CDR1 is GTSNPN and CDR2 is SVGIG (reference sequence). V lost 0 bases to trimming and J lost 5 bases, with 13 bases between them. This CDR3 is CAWSVRGVSNEKLFF. CDR3 DNA: TGTGCCTGGAGTGTACGGGGGGTTTCGAATGAAAAACTGTTTTTT.

J is TRBJ2-5 and V is TRBV5-5; 9 nucleotides match TRBD1. Trimming removed 5 bases from V and 2 bases from J; junction bases left unmatched: 7. This CDR3 region has 15 residues. Germline CDR1 and CDR2: SGHKS and YYEKEE (reference sequence). Here the CDR3 DNA reads TGTGCCAGCAGTCCCGGGACAGGGAGACAAGAGACCCAGTACTTC. It is translated as CASSPGTGRQETQYF.

Concerning this clone: The junction does not match germline at one end; this may be a read error. V and J are TRBV5-4 and TRBJ1-2; maybe TRBD1 (5 bases). The CDR3 length is 13 residues. Germline V gene lookup returns CDR1 SGHNT and CDR2 YYREEE (reference sequence). CDR3 residues: CASSSRSFQGYPF. DNA of the CDR3: TGTGCCAGCAGCTCTCGGTCTTTCCAGGGCTACCCCTTC.

This clone occurred once. CDR3 bases: TGTGCCAGCGCAACGCAGGGAAGCTCCTACAATGAGCAGTTCTTC. It encodes CASATQGSSYNEQFF. The chain recombines TRBV7-6 with TRBJ2-1; D is perhaps TRBD1 (5 bases). V gave up 8 bases and J gave up 0 bases, with 14 bases separating them. Germline CDR1 SGHVS, CDR2 FNYEAQ. The length of the CDR3 is 15 residues.

This clone was recorded once. The chain uses TRBV5-1 and TRBJ1-4; 9 nucleotides line up with TRBD1. In germline, CDR1 is SGHRS, CDR2 YFSETQ. After removal of 0 bases from V and 6 bases from J, the junction contained 0 bases not matched to a gene. The CDR3 consists of 14 residues. This chain's CDR3 is CASSLGQGDEKLFF. The DNA of the CDR3 is TGCGCCAGCAGCTTGGGACAGGGGGATGAAAAACTGTTTTTT.

In DNA form, the CDR3 reads TGCGCCAGCAGCCAAGCCGCGACAGGGGGCCATTCACCCCTCCACTTT. It translates to CASSQAATGGHSPLHF. The genes are TRBV4-3 and TRBJ1-6; the match to TRBD1 covers 10 bases. Per the germline V gene, CDR1 is LGHNA and CDR2 is YSLEER. Trimming cost V 1 base and J 8 bases; bases outside gene matches: 5. CDR3 length: 16 residues.

The chain employs TRBV19 and TRBJ2-3, with D possibly being TRBD2 (5 bases). The CDR3 length is 15 residues. The V gene's germline CDR1 is LNHDA and CDR2 SQIVND (reference sequence). Trimming pared 4 bases from V and 1 base from J, leaving 12 bases between. The CDR3 DNA follows: TGTGCCAGTAGTAACTACGGGGTGGGCACAGATACGCAGTATTTT. This sequence encodes CASSNYGVGTDTQYF.

The rearrangement uses TRBV9 and TRBJ1-1; the D is unclear. Looked up from germline, CDR1 is SGDLS and CDR2 is YYNGEE. CDR3 length: 13 amino acids. With 2 bases removed from V and 2 bases from J, the gap between germline ends came to 7 bases. CDR3 DNA: TGTGCCAGCAGCGTTGTTAGCAACACTGAAGCTTTCTTT. Translated, it gives CASSVVSNTEAFF.

The J gene is TRBJ1-2, the V gene TRBV6-5; 7 bases map to TRBD1. V dropped 6 bases and J dropped 4; count of bases not matched to a gene: 8. This CDR3 comprises 14 residues. CDR1 and CDR2 (germline): MNHEY, SVGAGI. CDR3 in DNA: TGTGCCAGCAGATCCGGGACAGCCCGCTATGGCTACACCTTC. This codes for CASRSGTARYGYTF.

The chain recombines TRBV6-1 with TRBJ2-7; TRBD1 matches 9 bases. The CDR3 is made up of 15 amino acids. V lost 0 bases, J lost 4 bases, and 4 bases stayed unmatched. Germline CDR1 reads MNHNS; CDR2 reads SASEGT. Here the CDR3 reads CASSEAWTGAYEQYF. The CDR3 coding sequence is TGTGCCAGCAGTGAAGCTTGGACAGGGGCTTACGAGCAGTACTTC.

About this clone itself: Compared with germline, one end of the junction differs, possibly owing to a read error. V gene TRBV9 combines with J gene TRBJ2-1; 9 bases line up with TRBD1. The length of the CDR3 is 18 residues. Germline V lookup: CDR1 SGDLS, CDR2 YYNGEE. The CDR3 here is CASSLTQAGQGSNNEQFF. The CDR3 DNA sequence: TGTGCCAGCAGCCTCACCCAAGCGGGACAGGGCTCCAACAATGAGCAGTTCTTC. Complete variable domain (other parts from reference TRBV9 and TRBJ2-1): DSGVTQTPKHLITATGQRVTLRCSPRSGDLSVYWYQQSLDQGLQFLIQYYNGEERAKGNILERFSAQQFPDLHSELNLSSLELGDSALYFCASSLTQAGQGSNNEQFFGPGTRLTVL.

The V call is TRBV13, the J call TRBJ2-1; D gene unclear. The germline V and J ends were trimmed by 5 bases and 2 bases, with 19 bases remaining between them. The germline gives CDR1 PRHDT, CDR2 FYEKMQ (reference sequence). The length of the CDR3 is 17 residues. CDR3 loop: CASSRIPLQVAYNEQFF. The CDR3 DNA reads TGTGCCAGCAGCAGAATTCCGCTTCAGGTTGCCTACAATGAGCAGTTCTTC.

The rearrangement links TRBV7-3 to TRBJ2-1, with TRBD2 matching over 7 bases. CDR3 length equals 15 residues. Germline V gives CDR1 SGHTA, CDR2 FQGTGA. V was pared by 3 bases and J by 4 bases, with 6 bases of the junction left unmatched. CDR3 nucleotides: TGTGCCAGCAGCTTCGCAGCGGGGCCGTACAATGAGCAGTTCTTC. Amino acids: CASSFAAGPYNEQFF.

This sequence joins TRBV4-1 and TRBJ2-5; tentative D call: TRBD2 (7 bases). The CDR3 is 13 amino acids. Germline lookup yields CDR1 MGHRA and CDR2 YSYEKL. Deletions cut 5 bases from V and 5 bases from J, with 12 bases between. DNA for the CDR3: TGCGCCAGCAGCAGGGGGGGCTTGGAGACCCAGTACTTC. This encodes CASSRGGLETQYF.

The chain links TRBV7-8 to TRBJ2-7, with 7 bases lining up with TRBD2. Germline loops: CDR1 SGHVS, CDR2 FQNEAQ. The J segment lost 0 bases and the V segment lost 4 bases, leaving 12 bases of the junction unmatched. The CDR3 length is 17 residues. The CDR3 loop is CASSSGTTLMHSYEQYF. The CDR3 coding sequence is TGTGCCAGCAGCTCCGGGACTACCCTTATGCACTCCTACGAGCAGTACTTC.

The gene calls are TRBV18 and TRBJ2-2; 7 positions agree with TRBD1. The CDR3 consists of 15 residues. The trim removed 3 bases at V and 2 bases at J, leaving 3 bases unmatched. Germline loops: CDR1 KGHSH, CDR2 LQKENI. The CDR3 DNA reads TGTGCCAGCTCACCCGGGACAGTAAACACCGGGGAGCTGTTTTTT. It is translated as CASSPGTVNTGELFF.